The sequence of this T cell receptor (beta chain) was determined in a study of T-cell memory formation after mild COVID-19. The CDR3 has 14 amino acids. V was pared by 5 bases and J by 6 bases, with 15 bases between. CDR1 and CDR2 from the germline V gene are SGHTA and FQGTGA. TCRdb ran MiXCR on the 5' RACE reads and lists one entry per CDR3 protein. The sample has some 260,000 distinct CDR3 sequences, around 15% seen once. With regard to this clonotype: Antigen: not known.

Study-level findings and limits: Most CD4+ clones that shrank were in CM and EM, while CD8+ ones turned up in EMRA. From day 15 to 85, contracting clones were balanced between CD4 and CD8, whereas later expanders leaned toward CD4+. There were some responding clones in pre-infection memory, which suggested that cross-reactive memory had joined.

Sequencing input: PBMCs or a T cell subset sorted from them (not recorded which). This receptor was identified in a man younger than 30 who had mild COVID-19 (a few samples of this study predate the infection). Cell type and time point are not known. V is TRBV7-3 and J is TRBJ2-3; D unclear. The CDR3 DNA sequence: TGTGCCAGCAGCCCGACGGTGCTTTTCGATACGCAGTATTTT. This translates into CASSPTVLFDTQYF.